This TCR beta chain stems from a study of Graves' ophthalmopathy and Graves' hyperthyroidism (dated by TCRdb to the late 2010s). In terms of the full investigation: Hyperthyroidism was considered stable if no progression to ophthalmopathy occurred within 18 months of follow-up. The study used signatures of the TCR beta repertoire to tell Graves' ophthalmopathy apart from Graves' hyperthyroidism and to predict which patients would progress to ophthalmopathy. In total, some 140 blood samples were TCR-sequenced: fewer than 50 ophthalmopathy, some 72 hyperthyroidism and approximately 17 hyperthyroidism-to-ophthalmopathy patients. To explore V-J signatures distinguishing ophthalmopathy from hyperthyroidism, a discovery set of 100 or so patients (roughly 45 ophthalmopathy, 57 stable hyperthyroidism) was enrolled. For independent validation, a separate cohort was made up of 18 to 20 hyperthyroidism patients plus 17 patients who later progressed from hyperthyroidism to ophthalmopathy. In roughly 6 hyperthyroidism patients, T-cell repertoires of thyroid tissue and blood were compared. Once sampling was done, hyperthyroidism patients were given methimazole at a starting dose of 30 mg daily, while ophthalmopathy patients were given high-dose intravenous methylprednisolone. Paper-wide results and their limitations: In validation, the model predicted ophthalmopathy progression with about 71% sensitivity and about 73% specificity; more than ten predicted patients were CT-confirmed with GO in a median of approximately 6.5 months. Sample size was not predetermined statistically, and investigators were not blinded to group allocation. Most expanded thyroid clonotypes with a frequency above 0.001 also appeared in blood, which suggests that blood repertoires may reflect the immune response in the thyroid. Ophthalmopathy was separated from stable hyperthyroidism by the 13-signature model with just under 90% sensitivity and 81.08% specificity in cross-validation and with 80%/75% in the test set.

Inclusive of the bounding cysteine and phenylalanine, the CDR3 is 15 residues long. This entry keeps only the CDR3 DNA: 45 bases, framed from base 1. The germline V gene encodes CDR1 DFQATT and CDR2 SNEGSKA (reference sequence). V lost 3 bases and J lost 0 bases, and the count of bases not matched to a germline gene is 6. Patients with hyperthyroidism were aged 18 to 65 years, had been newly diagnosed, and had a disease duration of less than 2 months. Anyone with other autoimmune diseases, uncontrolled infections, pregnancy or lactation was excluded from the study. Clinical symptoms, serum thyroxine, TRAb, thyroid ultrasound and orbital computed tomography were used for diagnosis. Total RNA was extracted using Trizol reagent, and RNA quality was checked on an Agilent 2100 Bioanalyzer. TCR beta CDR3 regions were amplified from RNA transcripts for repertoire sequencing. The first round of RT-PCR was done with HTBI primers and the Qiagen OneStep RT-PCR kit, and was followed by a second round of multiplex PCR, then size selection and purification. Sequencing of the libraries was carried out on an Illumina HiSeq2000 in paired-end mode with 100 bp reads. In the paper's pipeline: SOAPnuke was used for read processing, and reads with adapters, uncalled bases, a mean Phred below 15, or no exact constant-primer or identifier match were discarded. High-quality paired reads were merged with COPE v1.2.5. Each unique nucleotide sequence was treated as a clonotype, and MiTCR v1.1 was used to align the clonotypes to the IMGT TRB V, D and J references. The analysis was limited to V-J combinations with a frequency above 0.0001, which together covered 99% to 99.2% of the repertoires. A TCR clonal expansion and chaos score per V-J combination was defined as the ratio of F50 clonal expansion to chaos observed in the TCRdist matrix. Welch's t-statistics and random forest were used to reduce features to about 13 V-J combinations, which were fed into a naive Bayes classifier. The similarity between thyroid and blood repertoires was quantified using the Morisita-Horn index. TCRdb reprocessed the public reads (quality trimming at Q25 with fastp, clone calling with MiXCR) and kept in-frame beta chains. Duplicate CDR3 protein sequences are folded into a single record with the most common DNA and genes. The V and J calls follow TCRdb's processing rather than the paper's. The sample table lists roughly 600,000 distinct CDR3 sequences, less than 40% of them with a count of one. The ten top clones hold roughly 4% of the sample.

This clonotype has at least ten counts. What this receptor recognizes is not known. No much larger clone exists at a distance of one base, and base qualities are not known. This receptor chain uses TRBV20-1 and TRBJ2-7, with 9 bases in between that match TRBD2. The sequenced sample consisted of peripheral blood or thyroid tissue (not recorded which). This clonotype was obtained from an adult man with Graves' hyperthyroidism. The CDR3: CSASLAGKSSYEQYF. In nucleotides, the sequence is TGCAGTGCTAGTCTAGCGGGGAAGAGCTCCTACGAGCAGTACTTC.